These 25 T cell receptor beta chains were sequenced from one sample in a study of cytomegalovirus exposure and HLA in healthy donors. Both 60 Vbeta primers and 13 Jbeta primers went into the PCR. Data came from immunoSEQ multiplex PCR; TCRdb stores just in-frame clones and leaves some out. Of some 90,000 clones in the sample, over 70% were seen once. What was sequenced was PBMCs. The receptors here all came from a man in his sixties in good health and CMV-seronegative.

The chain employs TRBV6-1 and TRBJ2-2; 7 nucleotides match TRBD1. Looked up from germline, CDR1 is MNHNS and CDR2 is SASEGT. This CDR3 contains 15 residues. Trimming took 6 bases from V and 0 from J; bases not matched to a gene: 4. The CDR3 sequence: CASSRDRANTGELFF. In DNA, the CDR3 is TGTGCCAGCAGCCGGGACAGAGCGAACACCGGGGAGCTGTTTTTT.

DNA of the CDR3: TGTGCCAGCAGTAGGGCAGGGGCTAACTCTGGGGCCAACGTCCTGACTTTC. It translates to CASSRAGANSGANVLTF. The chain joins TRBV27 to TRBJ2-6, with D maybe TRBD1 (6 bases). Germline V gives CDR1 MNHEY, CDR2 SMNVEV (reference sequence). The CDR3 covers 17 residues. V was shortened by 5 bases and J by 0 bases, with 14 bases between the two germline ends.

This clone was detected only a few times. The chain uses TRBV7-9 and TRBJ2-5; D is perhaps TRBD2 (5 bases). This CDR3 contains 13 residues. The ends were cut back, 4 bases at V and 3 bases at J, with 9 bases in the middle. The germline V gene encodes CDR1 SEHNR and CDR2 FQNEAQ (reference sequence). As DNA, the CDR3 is TGTGCCAGCAGCTGGGGAGAAAAAGAGACCCAGTACTTC. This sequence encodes CASSWGEKETQYF. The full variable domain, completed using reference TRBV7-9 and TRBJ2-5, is DTGVSQNPRHKITKRGQNVTFRCDPISEHNRLYWYRQTLGQGPEFLTYFQNEAQLEKSRLLSDRFSAERPKGSFSTLEIQRTEQGDSAMYLCASSWGEKETQYFGPGTRLLVL.

The CDR3 DNA reads as TGCGCCAGCAGCTTGGAACCGGGTACCGGCTCCTACGAGCAGTACTTC. Translating gives CASSLEPGTGSYEQYF. The chain links TRBV5-1 to TRBJ2-7; D is unclear. This CDR3 region has 16 residues. V lost 0 bases to trimming and J lost 0 bases, with 13 bases between them. CDR1 SGHRS and CDR2 YFSETQ come from the germline V gene. Supplemented by reference TRBV5-1 and TRBJ2-7, the full variable domain reads KAGVTQTPRYLIKTRGQQVTLSCSPISGHRSVSWYQQTPGQGLQFLFEYFSETQRNKGNFPGRFSGRQFSNSRSEMNVSTLELGDSALYLCASSLEPGTGSYEQYFGPGTRLTVT.

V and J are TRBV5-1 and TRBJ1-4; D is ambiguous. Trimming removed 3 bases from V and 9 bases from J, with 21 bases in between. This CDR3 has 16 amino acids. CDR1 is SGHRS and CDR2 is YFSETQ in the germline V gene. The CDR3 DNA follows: TGCGCCAGCAGCTATCGGGAGGGCCCGAGGCCCCAAAAACTGTTTTTT. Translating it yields CASSYREGPRPQKLFF. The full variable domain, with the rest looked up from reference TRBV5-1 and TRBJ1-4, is KAGVTQTPRYLIKTRGQQVTLSCSPISGHRSVSWYQQTPGQGLQFLFEYFSETQRNKGNFPGRFSGRQFSNSRSEMNVSTLELGDSALYLCASSYREGPRPQKLFFGSGTQLSVL.

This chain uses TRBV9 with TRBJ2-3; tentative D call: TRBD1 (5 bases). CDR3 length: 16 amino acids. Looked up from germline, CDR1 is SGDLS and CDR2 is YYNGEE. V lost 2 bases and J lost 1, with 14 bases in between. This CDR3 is CASSVIQGLGTDTQYF. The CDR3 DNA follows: TGTGCCAGCAGCGTCATTCAGGGTCTTGGCACAGATACGCAGTATTTT.

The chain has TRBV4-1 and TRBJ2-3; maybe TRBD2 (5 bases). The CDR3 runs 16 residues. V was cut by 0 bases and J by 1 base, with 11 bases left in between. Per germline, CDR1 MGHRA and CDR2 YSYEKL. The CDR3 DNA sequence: TGCGCCAGCAGCCAAGAGAGGGAGTTCCGCACAGATACGCAGTATTTT. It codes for CASSQEREFRTDTQYF.

The CDR3 DNA reads as TGTGCCAGCAAAATGCAAAGCGGCGCGGGGGGCGAGCAGTACTTC. Its protein is CASKMQSGAGGEQYF. The V gene is TRBV27, the J gene TRBJ2-7, with 8 positions matching TRBD2. The CDR3 length is 15 residues. With 7 bases clipped from V and 6 bases from J, the junction kept 14 bases outside the gene matches. The germline gives CDR1 MNHEY, CDR2 SMNVEV (reference sequence).

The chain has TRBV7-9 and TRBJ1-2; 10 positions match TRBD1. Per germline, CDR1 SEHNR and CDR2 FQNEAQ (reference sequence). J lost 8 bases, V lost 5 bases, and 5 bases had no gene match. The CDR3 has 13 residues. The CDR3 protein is CASSPGQGDGYTF. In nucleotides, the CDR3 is TGTGCCAGCAGCCCAGGACAGGGGGACGGCTACACCTTC.

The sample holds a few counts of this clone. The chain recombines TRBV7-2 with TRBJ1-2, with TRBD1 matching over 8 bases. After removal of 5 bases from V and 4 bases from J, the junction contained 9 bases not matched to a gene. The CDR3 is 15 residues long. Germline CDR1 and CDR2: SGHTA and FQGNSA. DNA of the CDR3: TGTGCCAGCAGCCCGACCCCCGACAGGGGCTATGGCTACACCTTC. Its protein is CASSPTPDRGYGYTF.

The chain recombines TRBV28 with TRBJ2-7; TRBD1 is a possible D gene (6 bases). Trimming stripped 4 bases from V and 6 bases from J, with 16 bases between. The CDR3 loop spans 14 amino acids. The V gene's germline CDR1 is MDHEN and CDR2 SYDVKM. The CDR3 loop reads CASSSTGPIGEQYF. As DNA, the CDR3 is TGTGCCAGCAGTTCGACAGGCCCAATAGGCGAGCAGTACTTC.

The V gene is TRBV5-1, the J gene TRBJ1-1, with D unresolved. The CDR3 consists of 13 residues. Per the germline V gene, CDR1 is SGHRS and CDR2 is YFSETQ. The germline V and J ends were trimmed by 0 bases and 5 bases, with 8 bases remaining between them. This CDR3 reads CASSLGGRTEAFF. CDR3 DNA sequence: TGCGCCAGCAGCTTGGGAGGGAGGACTGAAGCTTTCTTT.

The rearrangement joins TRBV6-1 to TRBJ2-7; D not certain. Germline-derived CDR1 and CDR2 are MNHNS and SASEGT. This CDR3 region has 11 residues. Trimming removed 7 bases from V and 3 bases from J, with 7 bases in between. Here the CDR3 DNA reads TGTGCCAGCAAGGAGTACTACGAGCAGTACTTC. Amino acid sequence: CASKEYYEQYF.

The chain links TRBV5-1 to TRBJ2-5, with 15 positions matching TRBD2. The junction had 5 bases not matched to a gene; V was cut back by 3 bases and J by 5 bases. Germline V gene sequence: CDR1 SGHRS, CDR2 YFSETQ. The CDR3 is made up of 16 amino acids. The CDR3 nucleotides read TGCGCCAGCAGCTCGGGACTAGCGGGAGGAGGGGAGACCCAGTACTTC. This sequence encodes CASSSGLAGGGETQYF.

The CDR3 DNA sequence: TGCGCCAGCAGCCAATTTACCGGGACAGGGCAAGAGACCCAGTACTTC. This sequence encodes CASSQFTGTGQETQYF. The rearrangement links TRBV4-3 to TRBJ2-5; 9 bases match TRBD1. Per germline, CDR1 LGHNA and CDR2 YSLEER. CDR3 length: 16 amino acids. V lost 2 bases, J lost 2 bases, and 6 bases stayed unmatched.

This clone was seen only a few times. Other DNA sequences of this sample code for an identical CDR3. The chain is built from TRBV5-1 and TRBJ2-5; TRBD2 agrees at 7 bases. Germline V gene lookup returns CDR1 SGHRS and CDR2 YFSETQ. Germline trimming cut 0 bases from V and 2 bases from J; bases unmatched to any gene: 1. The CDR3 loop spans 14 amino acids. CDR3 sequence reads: CASSLVGGQETQYF. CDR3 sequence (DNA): TGCGCCAGCAGCTTGGTGGGGGGGCAAGAGACCCAGTACTTC.

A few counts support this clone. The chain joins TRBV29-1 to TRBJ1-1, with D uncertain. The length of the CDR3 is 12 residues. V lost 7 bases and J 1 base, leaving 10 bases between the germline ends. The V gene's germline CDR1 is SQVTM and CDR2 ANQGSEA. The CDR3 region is CSGRDGNTEAFF. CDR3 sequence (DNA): TGCAGCGGGAGAGACGGGAACACTGAAGCTTTCTTT.

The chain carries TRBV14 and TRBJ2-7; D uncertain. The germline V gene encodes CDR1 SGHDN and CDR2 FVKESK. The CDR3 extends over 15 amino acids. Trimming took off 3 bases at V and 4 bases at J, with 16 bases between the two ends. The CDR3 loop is CASSQINLNVYEQYF. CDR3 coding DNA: TGTGCCAGCAGCCAGATAAATCTAAACGTTTACGAGCAGTACTTC.

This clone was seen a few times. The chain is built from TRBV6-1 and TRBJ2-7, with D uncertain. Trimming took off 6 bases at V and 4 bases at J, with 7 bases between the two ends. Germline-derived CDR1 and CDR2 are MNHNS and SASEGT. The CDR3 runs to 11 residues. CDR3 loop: CASSAKYEQYF. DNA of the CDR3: TGTGCCAGCAGCGCGAAATACGAGCAGTACTTC.

Here the CDR3 reads CASSQVGGAQETQYF. CDR3 coding DNA: TGCGCCAGCAGCCAAGTCGGGGGGGCCCAAGAGACCCAGTACTTC. This sequence joins TRBV4-1 and TRBJ2-5, with TRBD2 matching over 8 bases. The CDR3 runs 15 residues. With 1 base clipped from V and 1 base from J, the junction kept 2 bases outside the gene matches. Germline CDR1 and CDR2: MGHRA and YSYEKL.

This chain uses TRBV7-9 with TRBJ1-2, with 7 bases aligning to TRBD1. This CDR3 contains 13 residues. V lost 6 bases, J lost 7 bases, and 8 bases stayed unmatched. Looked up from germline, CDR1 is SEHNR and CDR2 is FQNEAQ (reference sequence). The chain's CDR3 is CASSDREGFGYTF. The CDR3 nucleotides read TGTGCCAGCAGTGACAGGGAAGGGTTTGGCTACACCTTC.

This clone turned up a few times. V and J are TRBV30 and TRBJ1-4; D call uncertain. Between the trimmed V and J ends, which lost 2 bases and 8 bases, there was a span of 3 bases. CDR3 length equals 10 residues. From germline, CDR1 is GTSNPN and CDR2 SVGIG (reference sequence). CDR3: CAWSREKLFF. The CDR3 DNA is TGTGCCTGGAGTCGGGAAAAACTGTTTTTT. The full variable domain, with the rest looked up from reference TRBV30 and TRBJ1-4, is SQTIHQWPATLVQPVGSPLSLECTVEGTSNPNLYWYRQAAGRGLQLLFYSVGIGQISSEVPQNLSASRPQDRQFILSSKKLLLSDSGFYLCAWSREKLFFGSGTQLSVL.

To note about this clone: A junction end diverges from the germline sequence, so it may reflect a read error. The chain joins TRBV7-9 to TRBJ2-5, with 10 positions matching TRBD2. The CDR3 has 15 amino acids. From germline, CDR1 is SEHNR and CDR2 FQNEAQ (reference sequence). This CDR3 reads CSSSPGLATQETQYF. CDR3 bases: TGTTCCAGCAGCCCGGGACTAGCGACCCAAGAGACCCAGTACTTC.

The CDR3 DNA reads as TGTGCCAGCAGCCATAGCGGGAGGAGCACCGGGGAGCTGTTTTTT. Translating gives CASSHSGRSTGELFF. V usage is TRBV4-2 and J usage is TRBJ2-2; 10 nucleotides agree with TRBD2. V shed 3 bases, J shed 4 bases, and the junction held 2 bases outside the gene matches. The germline CDR1 and CDR2 sequences are LGHNA and YNFKEQ. The CDR3 loop spans 15 amino acids.

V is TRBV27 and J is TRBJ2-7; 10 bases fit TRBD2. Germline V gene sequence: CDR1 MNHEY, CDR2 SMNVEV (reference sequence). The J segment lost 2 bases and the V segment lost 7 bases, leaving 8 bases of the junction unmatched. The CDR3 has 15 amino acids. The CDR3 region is CASIPSLAGAYEQYF. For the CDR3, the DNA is TGTGCCAGCATCCCGAGTCTAGCGGGGGCCTACGAGCAGTACTTC.